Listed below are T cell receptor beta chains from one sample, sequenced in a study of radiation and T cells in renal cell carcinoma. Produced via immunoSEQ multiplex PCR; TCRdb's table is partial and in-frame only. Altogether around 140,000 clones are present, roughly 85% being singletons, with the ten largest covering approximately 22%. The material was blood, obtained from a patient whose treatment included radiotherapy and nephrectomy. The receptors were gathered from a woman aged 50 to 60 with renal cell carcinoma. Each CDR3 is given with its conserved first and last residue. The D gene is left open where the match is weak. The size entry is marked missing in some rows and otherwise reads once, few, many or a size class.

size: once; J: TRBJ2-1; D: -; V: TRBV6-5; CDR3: CASSYRALRYNEQFF; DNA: TGTGCCAGCAGTTACAGAGCGTTGAGGTACAATGAGCAGTTCTTC
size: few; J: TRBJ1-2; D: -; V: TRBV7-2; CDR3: CASSLGTTGYGYTF; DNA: TGTGCCAGCAGCTTAGGGACTACAGGGTATGGCTACACCTTC
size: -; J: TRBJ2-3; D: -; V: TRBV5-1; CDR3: CASSFGDLAGDTQYF; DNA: TGCGCCAGCAGCTTCGGGGACCTAGCCGGGGATACGCAGTATTTT
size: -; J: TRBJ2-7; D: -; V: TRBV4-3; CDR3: CASSQRPAMHEQYF; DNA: TGCGCCAGCAGCCAACGGCCAGCGATGCACGAGCAGTACTTC
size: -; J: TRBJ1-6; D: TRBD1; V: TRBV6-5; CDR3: CASSLTGTGVSPLHF; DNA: TGTGCCAGCAGTCTGACCGGGACAGGGGTTTCACCCCTCCACTTT
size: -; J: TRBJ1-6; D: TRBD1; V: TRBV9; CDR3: CASSVDRGNSPLHF; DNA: TGTGCCAGCAGCGTGGACAGGGGTAATTCACCCCTCCACTTT
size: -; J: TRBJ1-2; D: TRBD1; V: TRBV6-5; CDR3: CASSRQGGGYGYTF; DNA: TGTGCCAGCAGTAGACAGGGTGGGGGCTATGGCTACACCTTC
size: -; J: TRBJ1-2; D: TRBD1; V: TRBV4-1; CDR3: CASSQEYQGDRAGVDYGYTF; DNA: TGCGCCAGCAGCCAGGAATACCAAGGGGACAGGGCCGGGGTGGACTATGGCTACACCTTC
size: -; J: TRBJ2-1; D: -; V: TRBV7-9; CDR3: CASSVEGFPYNEQFF; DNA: TGTGCCAGCAGCGTTGAAGGGTTCCCCTACAATGAGCAGTTCTTC
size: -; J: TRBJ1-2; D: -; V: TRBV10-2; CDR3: CASSEAGWNYGYTF; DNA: TGCGCCAGCAGTGAGGCGGGTTGGAACTATGGCTACACCTTC
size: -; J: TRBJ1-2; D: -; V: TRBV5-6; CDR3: CASSLWWGAHGYTF; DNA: TGTGCCAGCAGCTTGTGGTGGGGGGCGCATGGCTACACCTTC
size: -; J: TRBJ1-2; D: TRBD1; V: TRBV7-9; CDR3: CAGSQGAYGYTF; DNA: TGTGCCGGGTCCCAGGGGGCCTATGGCTACACCTTC
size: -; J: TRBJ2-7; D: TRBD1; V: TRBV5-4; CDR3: CASSLRGTGSHEQYF; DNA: TGTGCCAGCAGCTTAAGGGGGACAGGGTCCCACGAGCAGTACTTC
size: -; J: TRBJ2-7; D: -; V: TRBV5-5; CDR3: CASSLAGQRSIEQYF; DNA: TGTGCCAGCAGCTTGGCGGGACAAAGATCCATCGAGCAGTACTTC
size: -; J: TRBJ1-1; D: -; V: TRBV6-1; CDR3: CASSEGRDLEAFF; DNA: TGTGCCAGCAGTGAGGGACGGGATCTTGAAGCTTTCTTT
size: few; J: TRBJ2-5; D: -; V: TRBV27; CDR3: CASSARTAGETQYF; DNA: TGTGCCAGCAGTGCCCGAACCGCCGGGGAGACCCAGTACTTC
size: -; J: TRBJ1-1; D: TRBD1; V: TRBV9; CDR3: CASSKGQGNTEAFF; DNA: TGTGCCAGCAGCAAGGGACAGGGTAACACTGAAGCTTTCTTT
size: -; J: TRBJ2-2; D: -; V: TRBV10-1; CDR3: CASSPQSTGELFF; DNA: TGCGCCAGCAGCCCCCAGTCCACCGGGGAGCTGTTTTTT
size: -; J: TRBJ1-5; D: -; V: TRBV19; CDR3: CASSPVWGGNQPQHF; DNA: TGTGCCAGTAGCCCCGTTTGGGGGGGCAATCAGCCCCAGCATTTT
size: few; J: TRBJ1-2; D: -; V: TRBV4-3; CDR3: CASSQEATSRYGYTF; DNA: TGCGCCAGCAGCCAAGAGGCGACGTCGAGATATGGCTACACCTTC
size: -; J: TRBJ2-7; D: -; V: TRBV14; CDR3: CASSPGLGSYEQYF; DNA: TGTGCCAGCAGCCCGGGACTTGGCTCCTACGAGCAGTACTTC
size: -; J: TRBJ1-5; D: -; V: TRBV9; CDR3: CASSLGSNQPQHF; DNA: TGTGCCAGCAGCCTCGGTAGCAATCAGCCCCAGCATTTT
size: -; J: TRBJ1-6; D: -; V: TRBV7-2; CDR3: CASSTVNSPLHF; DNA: TGTGCCAGCAGCACAGTGAATTCACCCCTCCACTTT
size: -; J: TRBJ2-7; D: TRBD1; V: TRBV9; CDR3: CASSVDPGTGGREQYF; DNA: TGTGCCAGCAGCGTAGATCCGGGAACAGGGGGCAGGGAGCAGTACTTC
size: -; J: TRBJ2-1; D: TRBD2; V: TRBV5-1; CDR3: CASSLLAANTDEQFF; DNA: TGCGCCAGCAGCTTACTAGCGGCTAATACGGATGAGCAGTTCTTC
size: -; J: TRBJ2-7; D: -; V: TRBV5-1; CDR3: CASSLRQAYEQYF; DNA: TGCGCCAGCAGCCTTCGACAGGCCTACGAGCAGTACTTC
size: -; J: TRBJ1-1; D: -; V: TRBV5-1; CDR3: CASSLDILGAEAFF; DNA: TGCGCCAGCAGCTTGGATATATTGGGGGCTGAAGCTTTCTTT
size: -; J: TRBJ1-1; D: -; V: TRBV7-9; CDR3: CASSLGDMNTEAFF; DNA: TGTGCCAGCAGCTTAGGGGACATGAACACTGAAGCTTTCTTT